This is a list of T cell receptor beta chains from one sample in a study of T-cell reconstitution after alpha-beta-depleted transplantation in children. TCRdb independently ran MiXCR on the PCR reads; one entry per CDR3 protein. This sample has 500,000 to 650,000 distinct CDR3 sequences, with approximately 13% found just once. The sequences come from PBMCs, mostly from graft donor cells, collected 360 days after TCRalphabeta/CD19-depleted stem cell transplant. The source is a male patient aged 10 to 17 who had a stem cell transplant for acute myeloid leukemia, so the T cells may come from the graft donor. The CDR3 runs from the conserved cysteine through the conserved F or W. The D gene is left open where the match is weak. Some rows mark clone size as missing; the rest say once, few, many or name a class of expanded clone.

CDR3 length	J gene	V gene	clone size	D gene	CDR3 DNA	CDR3 protein
16	TRBJ2-3	TRBV14	few	TRBD1	TGTGCCAGCAGCCAAGATAGGGGGCCAGGGACAGATACGCAGTATTTT	CASSQDRGPGTDTQYF
14	TRBJ2-1	TRBV7-2	few	TRBD2	TGTGCCAGCAGCTTAGATATTAGCGGGAGAAAGCAGTTCTTC	CASSLDISGRKQFF
15	TRBJ2-3	TRBV18	-	-	TGTGCCAGCTTACGCGGGCTCCTTCACACAGATACGCAGTATTTT	CASLRGLLHTDTQYF
13	TRBJ2-3	TRBV7-2	many	TRBD2	TGTGCCAGCAGCTTAGGGGTGACTAGCGGGCAGTATTTT	CASSLGVTSGQYF
17	TRBJ2-7	TRBV7-6	-	TRBD2	TGTGCCAGCAGCTTAGCCCACCCAACTAGCGGACCCTACGAGCAGTACTTC	CASSLAHPTSGPYEQYF
15	TRBJ2-7	TRBV29-1	-	-	TGCAGCGTAACGCCGCAGGGATTCAGTCGCTACGAGCAGTACTTC	CSVTPQGFSRYEQYF
11	TRBJ2-7	TRBV10-3	-	-	TGTGCCATCAGGAGGGGGGACGGCAAGTACTTC	CAIRRGDGKYF
15	TRBJ2-5	TRBV28	-	-	TGTGCCAGCAGTCTCGTCGTCGGGGGAAGGGAGACCCAGTACTTC	CASSLVVGGRETQYF
16	TRBJ2-3	TRBV4-3	many	TRBD1	TGCGCCAGCAGCCAAGATGGGGGACAGAACACAGATACGCAGTATTTT	CASSQDGGQNTDTQYF
14	TRBJ2-7	TRBV10-3	-	-	TGTGCCATCAGTGCTCTGGACAGAGTTTACGAGCAGTACTTC	CAISALDRVYEQYF
16	TRBJ2-7	TRBV6-5	-	TRBD2	TGTGCCAGCAGTTACTCGGGACTAGCGGGGCCACGCGAGCAGTACTTC	CASSYSGLAGPREQYF
15	TRBJ2-1	TRBV24-1	-	TRBD2	TGTGCCACCAGTGCCCCTAGCGGGAGCCTCAATGAGCAGTTCTTC	CATSAPSGSLNEQFF
15	TRBJ2-3	TRBV10-3	many	-	TGTGCCATCAGGAGAGGGAGTTCTAGCACAGATACGCAGTATTTT	CAIRRGSSSTDTQYF
15	TRBJ2-7	TRBV15	few	-	TGTGCCACCAGCACCACTGCTACGATTGCCTACGAGCAGTACTTC	CATSTTATIAYEQYF
15	TRBJ2-1	TRBV28	-	-	TGTGCCAGCAGTCTCATGGGGCCAGGGGAAAATGAGCAGTTCTTC	CASSLMGPGENEQFF
14	TRBJ2-3	TRBV19	-	TRBD2	TGTATCCGAGCGGGAGGGCCGCACACAGATACGCAGTATTTT	CIRAGGPHTDTQYF
16	TRBJ2-3	TRBV10-3	-	TRBD2	TGTGCCATCAATGCCGGACTAGCGGGGGGCACAGATACGCAGTATTTT	CAINAGLAGGTDTQYF
15	TRBJ2-7	TRBV19	few	TRBD1	TGTGCCAGTACTACTCGAGGGACAGGGGACTACGAGCAGTACTTC	CASTTRGTGDYEQYF
22	TRBJ2-1	TRBV4-1	-	TRBD2	TGCGCCAGCAGCCAAATCCCATTCAACCCGGGACTAGCGCGCGCCACCTACAATGAGCAGTTCTTC	CASSQIPFNPGLARATYNEQFF
14	TRBJ2-1	TRBV29-1	many	-	TGCAGCGTCAGGGACGTCAGCTCCTACAATGAGCAGTTCTTC	CSVRDVSSYNEQFF
14	TRBJ1-1	TRBV5-1	few	-	TGCGCCAGCAGCTTGGGATTCGTGAACACTGAAGCTTTCTTT	CASSLGFVNTEAFF
16	TRBJ2-1	TRBV19	-	-	TGTGCCAGTAGTATAGAGGGGAAGGGGCGCTACAATGAGCAGTTCTTC	CASSIEGKGRYNEQFF
14	TRBJ1-4	TRBV3-1	-	-	TGTGCCAGCAGCCAACTCCTAACTAATGAAAAACTGTTTTTT	CASSQLLTNEKLFF
14	TRBJ2-1	TRBV11-2	-	-	TGTGCCAGCAGCTTAGGGCCGTTGTCCTATGAGCAGTTCTTC	CASSLGPLSYEQFF
19	TRBJ2-6	TRBV9	-	TRBD2	TGTGCCAGCAGCGGACCGAGACTAGCGGGGGACTCTGGGGCCAACGTCCTGACTTTC	CASSGPRLAGDSGANVLTF
16	TRBJ2-1	TRBV18	-	-	TGTGCCAGCTCACCACCGGGAAGGGGCCCCTACAATGAGCAGTTCTTC	CASSPPGRGPYNEQFF
13	TRBJ1-6	TRBV6-2/TRBV6-3	-	TRBD1	TGTGCCAGCAGACCGGGACAGACTTCACCCCTCCACTTT	CASRPGQTSPLHF
15	TRBJ2-2	TRBV5-1	-	TRBD1	TGCGCCAGCAGCCCGGACAGGGGGGACCCCGGGGAGCTGTTTTTT	CASSPDRGDPGELFF
15	TRBJ2-7	TRBV3-1	many	TRBD1	TGTGCCAGCAGCCCGCCCGGGACAGACTCCTACGAGCAGTACTTC	CASSPPGTDSYEQYF
13	TRBJ2-1	TRBV20-1	many	-	TGCAGTGCTAGAGATGGACTTGCCAATGAGCAGTTCTTC	CSARDGLANEQFF
15	TRBJ1-4	TRBV7-2	few	-	TGTGCCAGCAGCCCCTTAAGGTCGAGAGAAGAAAAACTGTTTTTT	CASSPLRSREEKLFF
15	TRBJ2-6	TRBV7-6	-	-	TGTGCCAGCAGCTTACGATCGCGGGGGGCCAACGTCCTGACTTTC	CASSLRSRGANVLTF